Sequencing of this T cell receptor (beta chain) was carried out in a study of regulatory T cells in long-lasting Graves disease. The ends lost 4 bases at V and 3 bases at J; junction bases unmatched: 15. The CDR3 has 18 amino acids. Germline values: CDR1 SEHNR, CDR2 FQNEAQ (reference sequence). Time point of the sample: newly diagnosed GD, antithyroid drugs for less than 3 months. PBMC RNA served as the TCR library source. Investigators prepared the TCR beta libraries by applying iRepertoire HTBI primers and Arm-PCR of CDR3 regions. TCRdb reprocessed the multiplex PCR reads via MiXCR and lists one record per CDR3 protein. The table lists 400,000 to 500,000 distinct CDR3 sequences, around 15% of them singletons, with 23% in the top ten. This clonotype was seen a few times. The same sample was also studied in work on T cells in Graves' hyperthyroidism and ophthalmopathy.

This TCR was sampled from a woman aged 18-29 years with Graves disease. The V gene is TRBV7-9, the J gene TRBJ2-1; 7 nucleotides line up with TRBD1. The material sequenced was peripheral blood mononuclear cells (PBMCs), taken at new diagnosis, from a patient treated with antithyroid drugs. The DNA of the CDR3 is TGTGCCAGCAGCTCGGGACAGTCAAGCCGTTACGACTACAATGAGCAGTTCTTC. This gives the protein CASSSGQSSRYDYNEQFF.